The clone carrying this T cell receptor beta chain was counted only a few times. Antigen unknown. CDR1 and CDR2 (germline): MNHEY, SVGEGT. The CDR3 totals 14 residues. V lost 2 bases to trimming and J lost 2 bases, with 9 bases between them. This sample is part of a study of T cell repertoires in cytomegalovirus infection. At the level of the study: Matching HLA type and CMV infection were both indicated by public TCR beta signatures. Study outcomes and limitations: Individuals carrying CMV plus the relevant HLA were identified by cumulative frequency of public TCR beta families. HLA-C-restricted CMV clonotypes gave the most frequent clonotype in two of eight donors.

TCRdb reanalysed the reads using MiXCR and keeps one entry per CDR3 protein. Among 650,000 to 850,000 distinct CDR3 sequences, about 27% were seen once, and the ten largest hold about 12%. V gene TRBV6-2 or TRBV6-3 combines with J gene TRBJ1-2; TRBD1 might be the D (6 bases). This receptor was identified in a human donor in good health (CMV status not recorded). Some clones in this sample may be carry-over from other donors' samples. Source: cultured CD8+ T cells from PBMCs, taken from culture after CMV antigen stimulation. CDR3 bases: TGTGCCAGCAGTTACATTCAGGGGAACTATGGCTACACCTTC. Its translation: CASSYIQGNYGYTF.